What follows are 30 T cell receptor beta chains derived from one specimen sequenced in a study of blood T cells in healthy people across ages. The second PCR ran 7 to 11 cycles with a sample-barcoded 5' primer and J-beta primers. TCRdb redid the calling of the 5' RACE reads with MiXCR, one entry per CDR3 protein. The sample contains approximately 810,000 distinct CDR3 sequences, less than 35% of which appear only once. Sequences were obtained from blood. All receptors come from a woman aged 80 or over in good health.

This clonotype appeared many times. This rearrangement joins TRBV6-1 to TRBJ2-1, with D perhaps matching TRBD2 (5 bases). Looked up from germline, CDR1 is MNHNS and CDR2 is SASEGT. The CDR3 sequence is 15 residues long. The V end was cut by 5 bases, the J end by 5 bases, with 16 bases between. CDR3 sequence reads: CASSSRAPGDNEQFF. CDR3 nucleotides: TGTGCCAGCAGTTCCCGGGCCCCCGGGGACAATGAGCAGTTCTTC.

The chain employs TRBV11-2 and TRBJ2-7, with a tentative D call TRBD1 (6 bases). V lost 2 bases and J 3 bases, leaving 11 bases between the germline ends. This CDR3 has 14 amino acids. Looked up from germline, CDR1 is SGHAT and CDR2 is FQNNGV. CDR3 sequence reads: CASSLTTGVYEQYF. As DNA, the CDR3 is TGTGCCAGCAGCTTAACGACAGGAGTCTACGAGCAGTACTTC.

This clonotype was observed a handful of times. V usage is TRBV3-1 and J usage is TRBJ1-5; D unclear. V lost 1 base and J 2 bases, leaving 9 bases between the germline ends. The CDR3 runs 15 residues. Germline V CDR1 and CDR2: LGHDT, YNNKEL (reference sequence). The CDR3: CASSQGHAGNQPQHF. CDR3 DNA sequence: TGTGCCAGCAGCCAAGGCCACGCGGGCAATCAGCCCCAGCATTTT.

In this sample, this clonotype turned up many times. V is TRBV7-2 and J is TRBJ1-5; D not certain. The germline gives CDR1 SGHTA, CDR2 FQGNSA. Trimming took 4 bases from V and 3 from J, leaving 13 bases between them. The CDR3 has 15 residues. CDR3 amino acids: CASSSLTGNNQPQHF. CDR3 coding DNA: TGTGCCAGCAGCTCCCTGACGGGCAACAATCAGCCCCAGCATTTT.

This clonotype was counted ten times or more. The chain links TRBV11-2 to TRBJ2-5; 11 bases align to TRBD1. The V gene end was trimmed by 1 base and the J gene end by 5 bases; junction bases not matched to a gene: 9. CDR1 and CDR2 (germline): SGHAT, FQNNGV. The CDR3 covers 17 residues. For the CDR3, the DNA is TGTGCCAGCAGCTTAGGCGCCGGGACAGGGGGGAGGGAGACCCAGTACTTC. Translated: CASSLGAGTGGRETQYF.

This chain connects TRBV7-2 to TRBJ1-2, with D unresolved. This CDR3 region has 14 residues. V dropped 7 bases and J dropped 4 bases, with 16 bases sitting between them. Germline CDR1 is SGHTA and CDR2 is FQGNSA. The CDR3 is CASTTREDLYGYTF. The CDR3, as DNA: TGTGCCAGCACCACCCGGGAGGACCTCTATGGCTACACCTTC.

The V gene is TRBV4-1, the J gene TRBJ2-1; 11 nucleotides line up with TRBD1. Looked up from germline, CDR1 is MGHRA and CDR2 is YSYEKL. V shed 1 base, J shed 7 bases, and the junction held 3 bases outside the gene matches. The CDR3 sequence is 15 residues long. The CDR3 region has the DNA TGCGCCAGCAGCCAAGGGGGGACAGGGGGGAATGAGCAGTTCTTC. It translates to CASSQGGTGGNEQFF.

This chain joins TRBV10-1 and TRBJ2-6, with 12 bases aligning to TRBD1. Germline V gene lookup returns CDR1 WNHNN and CDR2 SYGVQD (reference sequence). This CDR3 comprises 19 residues. V gave up 2 bases and J gave up 2 bases; unmatched junction bases: 7. CDR3 amino acids: CASSETPGTGGTGANVLTF. CDR3 DNA: TGCGCCAGCAGTGAGACCCCCGGGACAGGGGGCACTGGGGCCAACGTCCTGACTTTC.

The chain employs TRBV3-1 and TRBJ1-6; D is unresolved. The V gene's germline CDR1 is LGHDT and CDR2 YNNKEL (reference sequence). The V gene lost 0 bases and the J gene lost 9 bases, with 15 bases spanning the gap. The CDR3 is 16 amino acids. The CDR3 region has the DNA TGTGCCAGCAGCCAAGATAGGTTTCGGAGGGCTTCACCCCTCCACTTT. Its translation: CASSQDRFRRASPLHF.

This clonotype was recorded many times. The chain uses TRBV27 and TRBJ1-2; D is perhaps TRBD1 (6 bases). The V end was cut by 5 bases, the J end by 0 bases, with 13 bases between. CDR1 and CDR2 from the germline V gene are MNHEY and SMNVEV (reference sequence). There are 15 residues in the CDR3. The CDR3 nucleotides read TGTGCCAGCAGTGATGGGACAAACTCTAACTATGGCTACACCTTC. It is translated as CASSDGTNSNYGYTF.

The chain employs TRBV12-3 or TRBV12-4 and TRBJ2-6, with 7 bases matching TRBD1. This CDR3 has 15 amino acids. The V segment lost 2 bases and the J segment 9 bases; nucleotides outside the gene matches: 7. The CDR3 reads CASSLITGDLNVLTF. CDR3 coding DNA: TGTGCCAGCAGTTTAATAACAGGGGACCTCAACGTCCTGACTTTC.

This clonotype was counted at least ten times. The rearrangement joins TRBV7-2 to TRBJ2-1; 8 bases are shared with TRBD1. The V gene's germline CDR1 is SGHTA and CDR2 FQGNSA. This CDR3 region has 17 residues. V shed 5 bases and J 5 bases; nucleotides not matched to a gene: 14. The CDR3 nucleotides read TGTGCCAGCAGCCGAGGGGGGACCGGGACAGGACACAATGAGCAGTTCTTC. Its protein is CASSRGGTGTGHNEQFF.

Ten or more counts support this clonotype. The rearrangement joins TRBV29-1 to TRBJ2-5; 7 nucleotides line up with TRBD2. The CDR3 consists of 14 residues. Germline assignment: CDR1 SQVTM and CDR2 ANQGSEA. With 6 bases clipped from V and 0 bases from J, the junction kept 7 bases outside the gene matches. The CDR3 is CSVDLGGYQETQYF. In DNA, the CDR3 is TGCAGCGTGGACCTCGGGGGGTACCAAGAGACCCAGTACTTC.

The table lists this clonotype with many counts. The rearrangement uses TRBV20-1 and TRBJ1-6; 7 nucleotides match TRBD1. Germline V gene data show CDR1 as DFQATT and CDR2 as SNEGSKA (reference sequence). The V segment lost 2 bases and the J segment 9 bases; nucleotides outside the gene matches: 7. CDR3 size: 14 residues. CDR3 DNA sequence: TGCAGTGCTAGACAGGCAGGGGGAAGTTCACCCCTCCACTTT. Translated, it gives CSARQAGGSSPLHF.

This clonotype was seen only a few times. V and J are TRBV5-8 and TRBJ2-1; the D gene is possibly TRBD1 (6 bases). The J call may not be correct, given that the DNA end is closer to TRBJ2-7. Germline CDR1 is SGHTS and CDR2 is YDEGEE. The CDR3 length is 14 residues. CDR3 nucleotides: TGTGCCAGCAGCCAGGCACAGGGCTACAATGAGCAGTACTTC. Protein: CASSQAQGYNEQYF.

The V call is TRBV6-5, the J call TRBJ2-2; 8 positions agree with TRBD1. The CDR3 sequence is 12 residues long. V shed 6 bases and J 6 bases; nucleotides not matched to a gene: 0. CDR1 MNHEY and CDR2 SVGAGI come from the germline V gene. The CDR3 coding sequence is TGTGCCAGCAGGACAGGGGCCGGGGAGCTGTTTTTT. Its translation is CASRTGAGELFF.

This clonotype was counted ten times or more. The genes are TRBV6-5 and TRBJ2-1; D not certain. CDR3 size: 12 residues. The V gene lost 6 bases and the J gene lost 13 bases, with 16 bases spanning the gap. The germline V gene has CDR1 MNHEY and CDR2 SVGAGI. CDR3 in amino acids: CASRDGGFRQFF. The CDR3 DNA is TGTGCCAGCAGGGACGGCGGTTTTCGACAGTTCTTC.

In its sample, this clonotype was seen a few times. The rearrangement joins TRBV29-1 to TRBJ1-1; 7 bases agree with TRBD1. Germline loops: CDR1 SQVTM, CDR2 ANQGSEA. The CDR3 extends over 12 amino acids. Germline trimming cut 4 bases from V and 6 bases from J; bases unmatched to any gene: 5. CDR3 nucleotides: TGCAGCGTTGGACAGGGAAGCGCTGAAGCTTTCTTT. Translated: CSVGQGSAEAFF.

This chain links TRBV20-1 with TRBJ2-1; 7 bases fit TRBD2. The trim removed 1 base at V and 10 bases at J, leaving 10 bases unmatched. Germline CDR1 DFQATT, CDR2 SNEGSKA (reference sequence). This CDR3 comprises 14 residues. The CDR3 loop reads CSARGSLAHTEQFF. The CDR3 region has the DNA TGCAGTGCTAGAGGGTCACTAGCGCATACCGAGCAGTTCTTC.

To note about this clonotype: Just one base apart from a much larger clone, this may be a read error. The chain carries TRBV24-1 and TRBJ2-1; TRBD1 might be the D (6 bases). From germline, CDR1 is KGHDR and CDR2 SFDVKD. This CDR3 contains 17 residues. Between the trimmed V and J ends, which lost 3 bases and 0 bases, there was a span of 14 bases. CDR3 amino acids: CATSDSFRDTSYNEQFF. CDR3 bases: TGTGCCACCAGTGATAGCTTCCGGGACACCTCCTACAATGAGCAGTTCTTC.

This clonotype was counted once. This may arise from a read error, as a much more abundant clone is one base away. The chain recombines TRBV3-1 with TRBJ2-5; D is possibly TRBD2 (6 bases). V lost 5 bases, J lost 11 bases, and 30 bases lay in between. CDR3 length equals 17 residues. The germline CDR1 and CDR2 sequences are LGHDT and YNNKEL (reference sequence). The CDR3 here is CASSDLSRTNGAEEQYF. The CDR3 DNA reads as TGTGCCAGCAGCGATCTATCCAGGACTAACGGGGCAGAAGAGCAGTACTTC.

With respect to this clonotype: The junction shows a germline mismatch at one end, possibly a read error. This CDR3 reads CASSIDRLRTAIYERYF. In DNA form, the CDR3 reads TGTGCCAGTAGTATAGATCGGCTCCGGACAGCCATCTACGAGCGGTACTTC. The rearrangement uses TRBV19 and TRBJ2-7; tentatively, D is TRBD1 (6 bases). This CDR3 has 17 residues. The V gene's germline CDR1 is LNHDA and CDR2 SQIVND (reference sequence).

About this clonotype: A single base separates this from a much larger clone, so it may be a read error. This chain connects TRBV5-1 to TRBJ1-4; no clear D. Germline V gene lookup returns CDR1 SGHRS and CDR2 YFSETQ. The CDR3 loop spans 15 amino acids. V shed 5 bases and J shed 3 bases, with 14 bases lying between them. CDR3 nucleotides: TGCGCCAGCAGAGCACATCCTACTCCTAATGAAAAACTGTTTTTT. Its protein is CASRAHPTPNEKLFF.

This clonotype has more than one count but fewer than ten. The chain uses TRBV2 and TRBJ2-7, with a weak D call TRBD1 (7 bases). Trimming took 6 bases from V and 0 from J, leaving 15 bases between them. Germline V gene lookup returns CDR1 SNHLY and CDR2 FYNNEI. CDR3 length: 15 residues. As DNA, the CDR3 is TGTGCCAGCAGAAGACAGGGACTGAACTCCTACGAGCAGTACTTC. Protein sequence: CASRRQGLNSYEQYF.

In its sample, this clonotype was seen many times. The rearrangement joins TRBV6-7 to TRBJ2-3; 7 bases map to TRBD1. TRBV6-7 is treated as an ORF (open reading frame) with a function not yet certain. The CDR3 runs 13 residues. The ends lost 7 bases at V and 5 bases at J; junction bases unmatched: 6. The CDR3 loop reads CASKQGFGDTQYF. CDR3 nucleotide sequence: TGTGCCAGCAAACAGGGGTTTGGAGATACGCAGTATTTT.

In its sample, this clonotype was seen many times. The gene calls are TRBV6-2 or TRBV6-3 and TRBJ2-7, with TRBD2 matching over 7 bases. V was clipped by 2 bases and J by 8 bases; unmatched bases: 12. Germline CDR1 is MNHEY and CDR2 is SVGEGT. This CDR3 is 15 amino acids long. Here the CDR3 reads CASSYPGAGTAKQYF. The CDR3 region has the DNA TGTGCCAGCAGTTACCCCGGAGCGGGGACGGCCAAGCAGTACTTC.

The chain carries TRBV24-1 and TRBJ2-1; 9 bases map to TRBD1. The CDR3 extends over 16 amino acids. Trimming removed 5 bases from V and 4 bases from J; junction bases left unmatched: 8. Germline CDR1 reads KGHDR; CDR2 reads SFDVKD. The CDR3 region has the DNA TGTGCCACCAGTGCCGCCGGGACAGGGTCTTACAATGAGCAGTTCTTC. Translation gives CATSAAGTGSYNEQFF.

With regard to this clonotype: One end of the junction is discordant with germline, which a read error may explain. Written as DNA, the CDR3 is TGTGCCAGCTCAGATCTAGCGGAGCAAACCGGGAAGCTGTTTTTT. Its translation: CASSDLAEQTGKLFF. This chain uses TRBV18 with TRBJ2-2; 7 bases fit TRBD2. The germline V gene encodes CDR1 KGHSH and CDR2 LQKENI. There are 15 residues in the CDR3.

This clonotype was detected ten times or more. The junction and the germline gene differ at one end; a read error may be behind it. This rearrangement joins TRBV6-2 or TRBV6-3 to TRBJ2-7; D unresolved. CDR3 size: 12 residues. Germline V gene lookup returns CDR1 MNHEY and CDR2 SVGEGT. CDR3 loop: CASRYSGYEQYF. CDR3 DNA: TGTGCCAGCAGATACTCCGGCTACGAGCAGTACTTC.

The gene calls are TRBV9 and TRBJ2-2, with D tentatively TRBD2 (6 bases). The CDR3 is 17 amino acids. CDR1 SGDLS and CDR2 YYNGEE come from the germline V gene. The V and J ends lost 2 bases and 5 bases respectively, with 19 bases between them. CDR3: CASSVGLLRSSTGELFF. The CDR3 region has the DNA TGTGCCAGCAGCGTGGGACTCCTCAGGTCGAGTACCGGGGAGCTGTTTTTT.